This TCR beta chain comes out of a study of T cells in Graves' hyperthyroidism and ophthalmopathy. Study background: Peripheral blood was acquired at first diagnosis, ahead of any therapy whatsoever.

RNA transcripts gave rise to amplified TCR beta CDR3 regions. HTBI primers were employed in a first-round RT-PCR of the TCR CDR3. TCRdb reanalysed the multiplex PCR reads using MiXCR and keeps one entry per CDR3 protein. The table includes approximately 260,000 distinct CDR3 sequences, 13% to 15% detected once. This clonotype has only one observation. Just one base apart from a much larger clone, this may be a read error. Trimming cost V 3 bases and J 4 bases, with 20 bases left between them. This CDR3 has 17 amino acids. Germline V gene lookup returns CDR1 SGHRS and CDR2 YFSETQ. The sample consisted of blood. The rearrangement uses TRBV5-1 and TRBJ1-3, with D unresolved. The receptor was derived from a woman in her forties or fifties with Graves' hyperthyroidism that later progressed to Graves' ophthalmopathy. CDR3 amino acids: CASSSLSPGNVGNTIYF. Here the CDR3 DNA reads TGCGCCAGCAGCTCGTTATCTCCCGGGAACGTAGGAAACACCATATATTTT.